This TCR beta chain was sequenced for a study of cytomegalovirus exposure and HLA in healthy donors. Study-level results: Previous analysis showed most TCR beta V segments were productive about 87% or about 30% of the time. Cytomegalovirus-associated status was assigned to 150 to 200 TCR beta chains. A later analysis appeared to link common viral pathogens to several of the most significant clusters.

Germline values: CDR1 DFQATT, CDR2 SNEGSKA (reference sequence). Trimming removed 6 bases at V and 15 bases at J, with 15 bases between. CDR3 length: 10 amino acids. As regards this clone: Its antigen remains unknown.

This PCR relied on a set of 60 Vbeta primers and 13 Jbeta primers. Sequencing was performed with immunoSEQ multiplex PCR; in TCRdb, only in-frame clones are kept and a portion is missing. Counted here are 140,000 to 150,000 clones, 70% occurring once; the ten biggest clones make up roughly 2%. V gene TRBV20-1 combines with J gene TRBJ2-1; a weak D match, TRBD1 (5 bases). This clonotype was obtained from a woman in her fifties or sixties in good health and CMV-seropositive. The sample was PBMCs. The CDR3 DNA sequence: TGCAGTGCACGAAGGGGCCGGTTGTTCTTC. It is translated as CSARRGRLFF.